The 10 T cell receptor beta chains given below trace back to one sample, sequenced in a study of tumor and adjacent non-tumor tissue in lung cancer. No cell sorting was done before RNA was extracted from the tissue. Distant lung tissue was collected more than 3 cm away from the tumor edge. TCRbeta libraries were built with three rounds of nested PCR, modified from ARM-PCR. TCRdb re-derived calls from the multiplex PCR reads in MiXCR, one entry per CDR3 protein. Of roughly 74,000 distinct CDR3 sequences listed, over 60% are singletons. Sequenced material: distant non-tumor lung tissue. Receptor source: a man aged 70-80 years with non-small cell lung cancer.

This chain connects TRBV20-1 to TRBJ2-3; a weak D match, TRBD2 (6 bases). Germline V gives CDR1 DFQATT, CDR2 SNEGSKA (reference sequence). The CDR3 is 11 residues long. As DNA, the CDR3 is TGCAGAGATAGCGGCCGGGATACGCAGTATTTT. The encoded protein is CRDSGRDTQYF.

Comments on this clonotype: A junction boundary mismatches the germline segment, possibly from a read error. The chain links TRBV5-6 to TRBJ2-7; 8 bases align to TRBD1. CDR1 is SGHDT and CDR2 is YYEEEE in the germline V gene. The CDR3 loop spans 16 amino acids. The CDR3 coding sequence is TGTGCCAACAGCTCCGTTGTCTGGGACAGGACCTACGAGCAGTATTTC. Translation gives CANSSVVWDRTYEQYF.

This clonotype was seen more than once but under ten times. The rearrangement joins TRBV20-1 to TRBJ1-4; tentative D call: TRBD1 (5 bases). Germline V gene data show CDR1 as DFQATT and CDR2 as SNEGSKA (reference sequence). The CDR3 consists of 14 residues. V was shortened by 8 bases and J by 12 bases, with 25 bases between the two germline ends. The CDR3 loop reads CSFSKQDRGEELFF. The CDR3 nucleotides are TGCAGTTTTTCTAAGCAGGATCGGGGCGAAGAACTGTTTTTT.

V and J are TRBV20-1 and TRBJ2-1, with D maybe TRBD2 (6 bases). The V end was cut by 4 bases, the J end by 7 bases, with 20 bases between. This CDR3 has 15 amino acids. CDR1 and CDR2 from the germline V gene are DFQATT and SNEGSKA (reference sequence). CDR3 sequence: CSAKDPTRATNEQFF. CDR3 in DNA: TGCAGTGCTAAAGATCCGACTAGGGCTACAAATGAGCAGTTCTTC.

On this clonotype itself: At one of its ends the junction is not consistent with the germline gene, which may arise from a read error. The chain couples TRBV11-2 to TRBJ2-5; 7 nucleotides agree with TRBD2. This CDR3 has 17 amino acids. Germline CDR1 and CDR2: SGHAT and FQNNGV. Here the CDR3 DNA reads TGTGCCAGCAGCTTAGCGTTAACGGGGGGTACTCAGGAGACCCAGTATTTC. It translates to CASSLALTGGTQETQYF.

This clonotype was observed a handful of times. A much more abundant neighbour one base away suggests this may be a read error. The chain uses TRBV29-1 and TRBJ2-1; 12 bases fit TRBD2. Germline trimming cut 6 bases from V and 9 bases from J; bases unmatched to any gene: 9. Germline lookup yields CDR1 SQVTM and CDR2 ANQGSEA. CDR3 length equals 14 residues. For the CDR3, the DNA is TGCAGCGTCATCCCTAGCGGGGGGGCCAGTGAGCAGTTCTTC. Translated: CSVIPSGGASEQFF.

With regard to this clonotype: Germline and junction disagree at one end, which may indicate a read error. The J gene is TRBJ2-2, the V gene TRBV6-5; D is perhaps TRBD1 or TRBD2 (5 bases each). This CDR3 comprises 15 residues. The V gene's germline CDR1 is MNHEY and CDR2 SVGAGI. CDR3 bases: TGTGCCAGCAGTTATGGGACCCGGGGCACCGTGGAGCTGTTTTTT. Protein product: CASSYGTRGTVELFF.

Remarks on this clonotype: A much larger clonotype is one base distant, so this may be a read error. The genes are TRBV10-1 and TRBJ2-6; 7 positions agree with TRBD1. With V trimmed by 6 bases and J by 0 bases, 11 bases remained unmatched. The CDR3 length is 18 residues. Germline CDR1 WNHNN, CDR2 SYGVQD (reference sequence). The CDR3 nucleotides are TGCGCCAGCAGGAGGGGCCTAGGGGGCCCCTCTGGGGCCAACGTCCTGACTTTC. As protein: CASRRGLGGPSGANVLTF.

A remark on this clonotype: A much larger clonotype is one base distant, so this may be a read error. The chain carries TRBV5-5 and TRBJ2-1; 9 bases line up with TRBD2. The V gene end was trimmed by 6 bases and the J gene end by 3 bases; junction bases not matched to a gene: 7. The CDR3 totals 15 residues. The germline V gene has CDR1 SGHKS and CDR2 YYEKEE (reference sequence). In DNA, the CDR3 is TGTGCCAGCACCTTTAGCGGGAGTTTCTACAATGAGCAGTTCTTC. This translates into CASTFSGSFYNEQFF.

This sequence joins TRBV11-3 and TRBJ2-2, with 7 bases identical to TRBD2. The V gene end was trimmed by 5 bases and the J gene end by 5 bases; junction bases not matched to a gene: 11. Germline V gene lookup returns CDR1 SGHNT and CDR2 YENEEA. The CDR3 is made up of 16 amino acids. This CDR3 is CASSSLLARNTGELFF. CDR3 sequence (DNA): TGTGCCAGCAGCAGCCTACTAGCGAGGAATACCGGGGAGCTGTTTTTT.